This record covers a single T cell receptor (beta chain). The data were obtained in a study of blood T cell repertoires in COVID-19. Across the study: Samples taken during acute and convalescent COVID-19 were collected in the United States, Italy and Spain. The analysed material was cDNA or gDNA that came from T cells, B-cell-depleted T cells, or PBMCs.

CDR1 WSHSY and CDR2 SAAADI come from the germline V gene. Between the trimmed V and J ends, which lost 2 bases and 5 bases, there was a span of 12 bases. The CDR3 consists of 15 residues. This table comes from immunoSEQ multiplex PCR, and its TCRdb copy is limited to in-frame clones, with some not included. The table records roughly 86,000 clones, approximately 86% of them present only once. This clonotype originated in a man in his forties with acute or convalescent COVID-19. This chain links TRBV10-2 with TRBJ2-2, with D hard to call. The sequencing input was peripheral blood. The CDR3 sequence: CASSEGPSFTGELFF. The CDR3 DNA sequence: TGCGCCAGCAGTGAGGGTCCTAGTTTTACCGGGGAGCTGTTTTTT.